What follows are 21 T cell receptor beta chains derived from one specimen sequenced in a study of shared clonotypes between healthy human individuals. Sequencing used immunoSEQ multiplex PCR; TCRdb keeps in-frame clones, though not all of them. The table includes about 1.1 million clones, 70% to 80% detected once. Specimen: memory CD4+ T cells from PBMCs. This sample's subset: CD45RA-negative fraction. The receptors were gathered from a man aged 18 to 29 in good health. Some clones in this sample may be carry-over from other donors' samples.

The chain employs TRBV6-5 and TRBJ2-7; D is ambiguous. The CDR3 is made up of 15 amino acids. Germline CDR1 is MNHEY and CDR2 is SVGAGI. V shed 4 bases and J shed 2 bases, with 15 bases lying between them. The CDR3 bases are TGTGCCAGCAGTTTTACAGAGGCAGGCGCCTACGAGCAGTACTTC. This codes for CASSFTEAGAYEQYF.

The CDR3 DNA is TGTGCCAGCAGCGTTCAACTATCGGGGGAGCTGTTTTTT. Protein product: CASSVQLSGELFF. The chain employs TRBV5-4 and TRBJ2-2; no reliable D call. The germline V gene encodes CDR1 SGHNT and CDR2 YYREEE (reference sequence). This CDR3 is 13 amino acids long. V was clipped by 4 bases and J by 8 bases, with 12 bases between them.

Details on this clone: A much larger clone lies one base from this, so it may be a read error. This chain joins TRBV11-3 and TRBJ1-1; 9 bases match TRBD1. CDR1 is SGHNT, CDR2 YENEEA, per germline. Trimming removed 7 bases from V and 1 base from J; junction bases left unmatched: 1. The CDR3 length is 13 residues. For the CDR3, the DNA is TGTGCCAGCAAGGGACAGGGGAACACTGAAGCTTTCTTT. Its translation: CASKGQGNTEAFF. The full variable domain, with the rest looked up from reference TRBV11-3 and TRBJ1-1, is EAGVVQSPRYKIIEKKQPVAFWCNPISGHNTLYWYLQNLGQGPELLIRYENEEAVDDSQLPKDRFSAERLKGVDSTLKIQPAELGDSAVYLCASKGQGNTEAFFGQGTRLTVV.

J is TRBJ2-6 and V is TRBV28; 14 bases align to TRBD2. The CDR3 spans 16 residues. The germline CDR1 and CDR2 sequences are MDHEN and SYDVKM. Unmatched junction bases numbered 6, after V lost 11 bases and J lost 3 bases. CDR3 in DNA: TGTGCCTCGGGACTAGCGGGAGTGATTGGGGCCAACGTCCTGACTTTC. It is translated as CASGLAGVIGANVLTF.

The V and J genes are TRBV23-1 and TRBJ2-1, with 9 bases fitting TRBD1. TRBV23-1 is placed among ORFs of uncertain function. Unmatched junction bases numbered 8, after V lost 8 bases and J lost 6 bases. The CDR3 runs 14 residues. The CDR3 nucleotides read TGCGCCAGCCAGGGACAGGGACTGGGCAATGAGCAGTTCTTC. Its protein product is CASQGQGLGNEQFF.

This clone showed up just a few times. A much larger clone differs from this one at a single base, so this may be a read error. The chain carries TRBV7-2 and TRBJ2-3; D call uncertain. Trimming stripped 3 bases from V and 2 bases from J, with 0 bases between. Per germline, CDR1 SGHTA and CDR2 FQGNSA. The CDR3 totals 11 residues. In DNA, the CDR3 is TGTGCCAGCAGCTTCACAGATACGCAGTATTTT. Protein sequence: CASSFTDTQYF.

The chain couples TRBV7-9 to TRBJ1-1, with D possibly being TRBD1 (5 bases). V lost 4 bases and J lost 4, with 10 bases in between. The length of the CDR3 is 13 residues. CDR1 is SEHNR, CDR2 FQNEAQ, per germline (reference sequence). The CDR3 sequence: CASSWGPGTEAFF. The CDR3 bases are TGTGCCAGCAGCTGGGGCCCCGGCACTGAAGCTTTCTTT.

Points on this clone: Within the sample, other DNA sequences also encode this same CDR3. The CDR3 bases are TGCGCCAGCAGCTTGGTTGGGGGAAATCAGCCCCAGCATTTT. Protein: CASSLVGGNQPQHF. V gene TRBV5-1 combines with J gene TRBJ1-5, with D possibly TRBD1 on 5 matching bases. This CDR3 is 14 amino acids long. Germline CDR1 reads SGHRS; CDR2 reads YFSETQ. The ends were cut back, 0 bases at V and 4 bases at J, with 8 bases in the middle.

To note about this clone: The sample has other DNA sequences that encode this CDR3 too. The CDR3 reads CASSLRGRDGYTF. CDR3 DNA: TGTGCCAGCAGCCTCAGGGGGCGAGATGGCTACACCTTC. This chain links TRBV7-9 with TRBJ1-2, with 8 bases fitting TRBD1. The CDR3 covers 13 residues. The junction had 5 bases not matched to a gene; V was cut back by 5 bases and J by 6 bases. Per the germline V gene, CDR1 is SEHNR and CDR2 is FQNEAQ (reference sequence). Using reference TRBV7-9 and TRBJ1-2 for the parts outside the CDR3, the full variable domain is DTGVSQNPRHKITKRGQNVTFRCDPISEHNRLYWYRQTLGQGPEFLTYFQNEAQLEKSRLLSDRFSAERPKGSFSTLEIQRTEQGDSAMYLCASSLRGRDGYTFGSGTRLTVV.

The chain couples TRBV28 to TRBJ1-4, with 7 bases aligning to TRBD1. CDR3 length: 16 residues. Germline V CDR1 and CDR2: MDHEN, SYDVKM. V lost 6 bases and J lost 3; bases outside the gene matches: 10. CDR3 loop: CASSPPRTGANEKLFF. Written as DNA, the CDR3 is TGTGCCAGCAGCCCCCCCCGGACAGGAGCTAATGAAAAACTGTTTTTT.

The V call is TRBV7-3, the J call TRBJ2-1; tentatively, D is TRBD1 (6 bases). Germline V gives CDR1 SGHTA, CDR2 FQGTGA. The CDR3 runs 16 residues. Trimming pared 2 bases from V and 0 bases from J, leaving 11 bases between. CDR3 amino acids: CASSLWAGASYNEQFF. CDR3 DNA: TGTGCCAGCAGCTTATGGGCAGGGGCCTCCTACAATGAGCAGTTCTTC.

For this clone: It is likely a read error: a sequence one base away is far more abundant. V usage is TRBV2 and J usage is TRBJ2-5; D is unresolved. CDR3 length equals 10 residues. Germline CDR1 is SNHLY and CDR2 is FYNNEI. V was shortened by 4 bases and J by 4 bases, with 1 base between the two germline ends. CDR3: CASSVETQYF. The DNA of the CDR3 is TGTGCCAGCAGTGTAGAGACCCAGTACTTC.

In the case of this clone: This specimen includes other DNA sequences encoding the same CDR3. V usage is TRBV15 and J usage is TRBJ2-7; 10 bases line up with TRBD2. Germline-derived CDR1 and CDR2 are LNHNV and YYDKDF (reference sequence). There are 16 residues in the CDR3. The ends lost 1 base at V and 0 bases at J; junction bases unmatched: 3. In DNA, the CDR3 is TGTGCCACCAGCAGAGGGACTAGCGGTTACTCCTACGAGCAGTACTTC. This translates into CATSRGTSGYSYEQYF.

Details on this clone: Other DNA sequences within the sample encode an identical CDR3. The chain carries TRBV2 and TRBJ2-3, with D tentatively TRBD2 (6 bases). Germline V gives CDR1 SNHLY, CDR2 FYNNEI. CDR3 length: 13 residues. Trimming cost V 5 bases and J 6 bases, with 12 bases left between them. The CDR3 coding sequence is TGTGCCAGCAGTCCTAATCGGGGGGATACGCAGTATTTT. Amino acid sequence: CASSPNRGDTQYF. The full variable domain, completed using reference TRBV2 and TRBJ2-3, is EPEVTQTPSHQVTQMGQEVILRCVPISNHLYFYWYRQILGQKVEFLVSFYNNEISEKSEIFDDQFSVERPDGSNFTLKIRSTKLEDSAMYFCASSPNRGDTQYFGPGTRLTVL.

V usage is TRBV4-3 and J usage is TRBJ1-5; D unclear. V shed 0 bases and J shed 5 bases, with 8 bases lying between them. Looked up from germline, CDR1 is LGHNA and CDR2 is YSLEER. This CDR3 is built from 14 residues. The CDR3, as DNA: TGCGCCAGCAGCCAAGATGTCGGGGATCAGCCCCAGCATTTT. It yields the protein CASSQDVGDQPQHF.

The chain carries TRBV20-1 and TRBJ1-3, with no clear D. The CDR3 is 11 amino acids. Germline CDR1 reads DFQATT; CDR2 reads SNEGSKA (reference sequence). Trimming left V 5 bases short and J 4 bases short, with 6 bases between. CDR3 nucleotides: TGCAGTGCTTTTGGGGGAAACACCATATATTTT. Encoded protein: CSAFGGNTIYF.

The chain is built from TRBV10-3 and TRBJ2-5; TRBD2 agrees at 12 bases. This CDR3 is built from 19 residues. CDR1 and CDR2 (germline): ENHRY, SYGVKD. The ends lost 0 bases at V and 5 bases at J; junction bases unmatched: 13. DNA for the CDR3: TGTGCCATCAGTGAGTCGAGCCTAGCGGGAGGGCCAGGTCAGGAGACCCAGTACTTC. Protein: CAISESSLAGGPGQETQYF.

The chain recombines TRBV6-5 with TRBJ2-7; no clear D. The CDR3 runs to 14 residues. Trimming stripped 5 bases from V and 6 bases from J, with 17 bases between. Looked up from germline, CDR1 is MNHEY and CDR2 is SVGAGI. CDR3 region: CASSVRTQRSEQYF. The CDR3 DNA is TGTGCCAGCAGTGTCAGGACGCAGAGGAGCGAGCAGTACTTC.

This clone has only a few counts. This rearrangement joins TRBV5-8 to TRBJ1-4; D is uncertain. CDR3 length equals 13 residues. CDR1 and CDR2 (germline): SGHTS, YDEGEE. Between the trimmed V and J ends, which lost 3 bases and 8 bases, there was a span of 11 bases. This chain's CDR3 is CASSSGVIEKLFF. The CDR3 DNA follows: TGTGCCAGCAGCTCCGGGGTGATAGAAAAACTGTTTTTT.

This clone was picked up one time. Additional DNA sequences in this sample encode the identical CDR3. The chain joins TRBV5-1 to TRBJ1-2; the D is unclear. CDR1 and CDR2 (germline): SGHRS, YFSETQ. Trimming cost V 0 bases and J 0 bases, with 3 bases left between them. This CDR3 has 13 amino acids. This CDR3 reads CASSLGANYGYTF. DNA for the CDR3: TGCGCCAGCAGCTTGGGAGCTAACTATGGCTACACCTTC.

CDR3 sequence (DNA): TGTGCCAGCAGCTTCACCTGGGTCCTAGCGGGAGGGGCCGGGGAGACCCAGTACTTC. Encoded protein: CASSFTWVLAGGAGETQYF. The V and J genes are TRBV11-2 and TRBJ2-5; 12 nucleotides match TRBD2. Trimming at V came to 3 bases and at J to 5 bases, leaving 16 bases not matched to a gene. Germline CDR1 and CDR2: SGHAT and FQNNGV. This CDR3 has 19 amino acids. The complete variable domain, with remaining parts taken from reference TRBV11-2 and TRBJ2-5, reads EAGVAQSPRYKIIEKRQSVAFWCNPISGHATLYWYQQILGQGPKLLIQFQNNGVVDDSQLPKDRFSAERLKGVDSTLKIQPAKLEDSAVYLCASSFTWVLAGGAGETQYFGPGTRLLVL.